These 32 T cell receptor beta chains share one sample of origin, sequenced in a study of T cell clonality in common variable immunodeficiency. Regarding the study as a whole: In common variable immunodeficiency, TCR beta chains reportedly carried fewer deletions and N-nucleotide insertions.

Using immunoSEQ multiplex PCR, the repertoire was profiled, and TCRdb retains in-frame clones only, with some absent. Sampling found fewer than 30,000 clones, none seen once. These receptors' antigens are unknown. The sample consisted of peripheral blood mononuclear cells. The origin of the receptors is a human donor with common variable immunodeficiency.

A word on this clone: The read ends 3 residues shy of where the CDR3 ends; the end is completed using the germline J gene. The rearrangement joins TRBV10-3 to TRBJ2-5; D gene unclear. The germline V gene has CDR1 ENHRY and CDR2 SYGVKD. The CDR3 has 13 amino acids. Trimming left V 0 bases short and J 5 bases short, with 7 bases between. The CDR3 spells CAISESWRETQYF. The covered CDR3 bases are TGTGCCATCAGTGAGTCTTGGCGGGAGACC.

This clone has a count of ten or more. The DNA ends 3 residues before the CDR3 does, and the rest of the CDR3 is filled in from the germline J gene. This chain connects TRBV20-1 to TRBJ1-1; 9 bases fit TRBD1. V was pared by 0 bases and J by 5 bases, with 4 bases of the junction left unmatched. The CDR3 has 14 amino acids. Germline V gene sequence: CDR1 DFQATT, CDR2 SNEGSKA (reference sequence). The DNA read from the CDR3 is TGCAGTGCTAGAGATAGGACAGGGGATACTGAA. Its protein is CSARDRTGDTE. In full, the CDR3 is CSARDRTGDTEAFF.

Turning to this clone: The read terminates 3 residues before the CDR3 end, so the remaining end is supplied by the germline J gene. The chain has TRBV7-8 and TRBJ2-7; no clear D gene. The CDR3 contains 13 residues. CDR1 and CDR2 (germline): SGHVS, FQNEAQ. Deletions cut 2 bases from V and 3 bases from J, with 8 bases between. The sequenced part of the CDR3 DNA is TGTGCCAGCAGCTTACAGATGTACTACGAG. The encoded protein is CASSLQMYYE. The entire CDR3 protein is CASSLQMYYEQYF. The full variable domain, rest sourced from reference TRBV7-8 and TRBJ2-7, is GAGVSQSPRYKVAKRGQDVALRCDPISGHVSLFWYQQALGQGPEFLTYFQNEAQLDKSGLPSDRFFAERPEGSVSTLKIQRTQQEDSAVYLCASSLQMYYEQYFGPGTRLTVT.

As concerns this clone: The observed sequence ends 3 residues before the CDR3 terminus, with the missing tail filled in from the germline J gene. V is TRBV29-1 and J is TRBJ2-7; TRBD1 is a possible D gene (6 bases). Germline CDR1 reads SQVTM; CDR2 reads ANQGSEA. The V end was cut by 6 bases, the J end by 6 bases, with 12 bases between. The CDR3 loop spans 11 amino acids. The sequenced CDR3 bases are TGCAGCGTAATCGGACAGTTCGAG. Residues: CSVIGQFE. The entire CDR3 reads CSVIGQFEQYF.

Worth noting for this clone: The read ends 3 residues shy of where the CDR3 ends; the end is completed using the germline J gene. V usage is TRBV11-2 and J usage is TRBJ1-1, with D hard to call. CDR1 and CDR2 (germline): SGHAT, FQNNGV. Trimming removed 8 bases from V and 2 bases from J, with 15 bases in between. The CDR3 covers 14 residues. CDR3 residues: CASALSSVNTEAFF. The CDR3 bases that were read are TGTGCCAGCGCCCTCAGTTCAGTAAACACTGAA.

This clone was observed many times. The read falls 3 residues short of the CDR3 end, and the missing part is taken from the germline J gene. The V call is TRBV7-6, the J call TRBJ2-5, with TRBD2 matching 7 bases. The trim removed 3 bases at V and 6 bases at J, leaving 10 bases unmatched. The CDR3 runs to 15 residues. Per the germline V gene, CDR1 is SGHVS and CDR2 is FNYEAQ. The CDR3 reads CASSFRREPVKTQYF. The CDR3 bases that were read are TGTGCCAGCAGCTTCCGGCGGGAGCCCGTAAAGACC.

Concerning this clone itself: The read falls 3 residues short of the CDR3 end, and the missing part is taken from the germline J gene. V and J are TRBV19 and TRBJ1-3; TRBD1 matches 7 bases. The germline V gene encodes CDR1 LNHDA and CDR2 SQIVND (reference sequence). The CDR3 has 17 residues. J lost 0 bases, V lost 3 bases, and 8 bases had no gene match. The CDR3 loop reads CASSMGTAVNSGNTIYF. The DNA read from the CDR3 is TGTGCCAGTAGTATGGGGACAGCCGTCAACTCTGGAAACACC.

This clone was found a few times. Coverage ceases 3 residues before the CDR3 finishes, and the germline J gene fills in the end. This chain joins TRBV19 and TRBJ1-3, with D tentatively TRBD1 (6 bases). Germline V CDR1 and CDR2: LNHDA, SQIVND (reference sequence). V was clipped by 7 bases and J by 4 bases, with 17 bases between them. This CDR3 is 15 amino acids long. The sequenced CDR3 bases are TGTGCCAGTATCTTATCGGCAGGGGCCGGAAACACC. Translating gives CASILSAGAGNT. The CDR3, in full, reads CASILSAGAGNTIYF. Full variable domain (missing parts from reference TRBV19 and TRBJ1-3): DGGITQSPKYLFRKEGQNVTLSCEQNLNHDAMYWYRQDPGQGLRLIYYSQIVNDFQKGDIAEGYSVSREKKESFPLTVTSAQKNPTAFYLCASILSAGAGNTIYFGEGSWLTVV.

This clone has a count of ten or more. The CDR3 end falls 3 residues outside the read, so it is completed with the germline J gene. V is TRBV11-2 and J is TRBJ2-2; a weak D match, TRBD2 (5 bases). The CDR3 runs 15 residues. CDR1 and CDR2 (germline): SGHAT, FQNNGV. Between the trimmed V and J ends, which lost 5 bases and 1 base, there was a span of 11 bases. CDR3 residues: CASSGRVGNTGELFF. CDR3 DNA (partial): TGTGCCAGCAGCGGGCGGGTGGGGAACACCGGGGAG.

The sample holds many counts of this clone. The read ends 3 residues early relative to the CDR3; the germline J gene fills the gap. This rearrangement joins TRBV2 to TRBJ2-4; D not resolved. Trimming left V 0 bases short and J 0 bases short, with 12 bases between. From germline, CDR1 is SNHLY and CDR2 FYNNEI. CDR3 length: 17 amino acids. The CDR3 spells CASSEALRTLAKNIQYF. Partial CDR3 DNA: TGTGCCAGCAGTGAAGCGCTTAGAACTCTAGCCAAAAACATT.

This clone was seen repeatedly, ten times or more. The CDR3 end is not reached by the read, which stops 3 residues before it; the germline J gene fills it in. The chain carries TRBV7-8 and TRBJ2-7, with D possibly being TRBD2 (5 bases). Per the germline V gene, CDR1 is SGHVS and CDR2 is FQNEAQ. This CDR3 has 13 amino acids. V lost 5 bases and J 3 bases, leaving 11 bases between the germline ends. This CDR3 reads CASSTTLGYEQYF. CDR3 bases read: TGTGCCAGCAGCACGACACTAGGCTACGAG.

The sample holds many counts of this clone. Partial CDR3 DNA: TGCGCCAGCAGCTTAGGACAGAACACAGATACG. It codes for CASSLGQNTDT. The complete CDR3 protein is CASSLGQNTDTQYF. V usage is TRBV5-1 and J usage is TRBJ2-3, with a tentative D call TRBD1 (6 bases). Coverage ceases 3 residues before the CDR3 finishes, and the germline J gene fills in the end. Trimming shortened V by 2 bases and J by 2 bases, and 9 bases separated the two germline ends. This CDR3 contains 14 residues. Per germline, CDR1 SGHRS and CDR2 YFSETQ.

The sample holds a few counts of this clone. The read falls 3 residues short of the CDR3 end, and the missing part is taken from the germline J gene. The chain has TRBV6-9 and TRBJ1-2, with 8 bases fitting TRBD1. CDR1 and CDR2 (germline): MNHGY, SVAAGI. Trimming cost V 5 bases and J 4 bases; bases outside gene matches: 12. CDR3 length: 16 residues. The sequenced CDR3 bases are TGTGCCAGCAGTCAGACGGAGGACAGGGAGTCCTATGGC. This codes for CASSQTEDRESYG. The whole CDR3 sequence reads CASSQTEDRESYGYTF.

A word on this clone: The CDR3 end lies 3 residues beyond the end of the read and is filled in from the germline J gene. V gene TRBV23-1 combines with J gene TRBJ2-1; 9 bases agree with TRBD1. TRBV23-1 falls under the ORF class, with uncertain function. Trimming at V came to 0 bases and at J to 2 bases, leaving 11 bases not matched to a gene. The CDR3 spans 19 residues. The part of the CDR3 DNA that was read is TGCGCCAGCAGTCAATCGAACAGGGGGCGCGAGCCCCCCTACAATGAG. This gives the protein CASSQSNRGREPPYNE. The whole CDR3 protein is CASSQSNRGREPPYNEQFF.

This clone was detected many times. The read stops 3 residues short of the end of the CDR3; the missing end is completed from the germline J gene. This rearrangement joins TRBV7-2 to TRBJ2-7; D remains ambiguous. The length of the CDR3 is 11 residues. Germline V gene sequence: CDR1 SGHTA, CDR2 FQGNSA. V lost 4 bases and J 3 bases, leaving 4 bases between the germline ends. The CDR3 sequence: CASSWLYEQYF. Partial CDR3 DNA: TGTGCCAGCAGCTGGCTCTACGAG.

This clone was seen many times. Read data end 3 residues before the CDR3 end; the end is taken from the germline J gene. This chain uses TRBV12-3 or TRBV12-4 with TRBJ1-5, with 8 bases lining up with TRBD1. With V trimmed by 6 bases and J by 2 bases, 0 bases remained unmatched. The CDR3 spans 13 residues. Partial CDR3 DNA: TGTGCCAGCAGACAGGGGGGCAATCAGCCC. Protein: CASRQGGNQP. The full CDR3 reads CASRQGGNQPQHF.

This clone was seen repeatedly, ten times or more. The CDR3 is cut off 3 residues early in the read; its end comes from the germline J gene. The V gene is TRBV5-4, the J gene TRBJ2-3; D gene uncertain. Germline lookup yields CDR1 SGHNT and CDR2 YYREEE (reference sequence). With 0 bases removed from V and 3 bases from J, the gap between germline ends came to 8 bases. CDR3 length equals 14 residues. The CDR3: CASSLARRTDTQYF. Partial CDR3 DNA: TGTGCCAGCAGCTTGGCAAGAAGGACAGATACG. Supplemented by reference TRBV5-4 and TRBJ2-3, the full variable domain reads ETGVTQSPTHLIKTRGQQVTLRCSSQSGHNTVSWYQQALGQGPQFIFQYYREEENGRGNFPPRFSGLQFPNYSSELNVNALELDDSALYLCASSLARRTDTQYFGPGTRLTVL.

With regard to this clone: The read finishes 3 residues shy of the CDR3 end, and the germline J gene is used to complete it. The V call is TRBV2, the J call TRBJ1-5; no clear D. V lost 5 bases to trimming and J lost 4 bases, with 15 bases between them. This CDR3 has 15 amino acids. Germline CDR1 SNHLY, CDR2 FYNNEI. The CDR3 loop is CASSNQGRTNQPQHF. The CDR3 DNA, read in part, is TGTGCCAGCAGTAACCAAGGACGGACTAATCAGCCC.

Concerning this clone itself: The read finishes 3 residues shy of the CDR3 end, and the germline J gene is used to complete it. The V and J genes are TRBV6-4 and TRBJ2-1; unclear D gene. The CDR3 extends over 13 amino acids. Deletions cut 0 bases from V and 6 bases from J, with 6 bases between. From germline, CDR1 is MRHNA and CDR2 SNTAGT. The CDR3 loop reads CASSDSNSNEQFF. CDR3 DNA, as far as it was read: TGTGCCAGCAGTGACTCGAACTCCAATGAG.

Of note for this clone: The read ends 3 residues before the CDR3 terminus; that terminus is restored from the germline J gene. The rearrangement uses TRBV7-9 and TRBJ1-5, with a weak D call TRBD1 (5 bases). V lost 1 base and J lost 4, with 11 bases in between. CDR3 length equals 15 residues. Looked up from germline, CDR1 is SEHNR and CDR2 is FQNEAQ (reference sequence). The CDR3 is CASSLEPGQNQPQHF. The part of the CDR3 DNA that was read is TGTGCCAGCAGCTTAGAACCAGGACAAAATCAGCCC.

On this clone itself: The read falls 3 residues short of the CDR3 end, and the missing part is taken from the germline J gene. The chain is built from TRBV20-1 and TRBJ1-5, with D hard to call. Germline assignment: CDR1 DFQATT and CDR2 SNEGSKA (reference sequence). V lost 1 base, J lost 5 bases, and 9 bases lay in between. This CDR3 is built from 13 residues. Incomplete CDR3 DNA: TGCAGTGCTAGAGTATTCAAGGATCAGCCC. Its translation is CSARVFKDQP. The entire CDR3 protein reads CSARVFKDQPQHF.

At least ten counts were recorded for this clone. At one of its ends the junction is not consistent with the germline gene, which may arise from a read error. The read ends 3 residues before the CDR3 terminus; that terminus is restored from the germline J gene. The J gene is TRBJ1-5, the V gene TRBV18, with TRBD1 identical over 9 bases. Per the germline V gene, CDR1 is KGHSH and CDR2 is LQKENI. The CDR3 contains 18 residues. The CDR3 here is CASSPLGTGSGSNQPQHF. The CDR3 DNA, read in part, is TGTGCCAGCTCCCCACTAGGGACAGGGTCTGGAAGCAATCAGCCC. The entire variable domain, with the rest obtained from reference TRBV18 and TRBJ1-5, is as follows: NAGVMQNPRHLVRRRGQEARLRCSPMKGHSHVYWYRQLPEEGLKFMVYLQKENIIDESGMPKERFSAEFPKEGPSILRIQQVVRGDSAAYFCASSPLGTGSGSNQPQHFGDGTRLSIL.

This clone was observed many times. From the germline J gene comes the end of the CDR3, since the read stops 3 residues before it. This sequence joins TRBV5-5 and TRBJ2-5; TRBD2 is a possible D gene (6 bases). CDR3 length: 14 residues. The V gene lost 4 bases and the J gene lost 3 bases, with 13 bases spanning the gap. Per germline, CDR1 SGHKS and CDR2 YYEKEE (reference sequence). CDR3 DNA, as far as it was read: TGTGCCAGCAGCCGCCGGGGGATTGAAGAGACC. Amino acid sequence: CASSRRGIEET. The full CDR3 is CASSRRGIEETQYF.

The table lists this clone with many counts. The read halts 3 residues ahead of the CDR3 end, with the missing end drawn from the germline J gene. This chain uses TRBV7-3 with TRBJ2-1; TRBD1 might be the D (6 bases). The CDR3 extends over 14 amino acids. Germline assignment: CDR1 SGHTA and CDR2 FQGTGA. With 2 bases removed from V and 4 bases from J, the gap between germline ends came to 9 bases. CDR3 region: CASSLGGPYNEQFF. The covered CDR3 bases are TGTGCCAGCAGCTTAGGGGGCCCGTACAATGAG.

This clone was seen many times. The CDR3 goes on 3 residues after the read ends, and that part is filled in from the germline J gene. The gene calls are TRBV2 and TRBJ1-2; TRBD1 is a possible D gene (5 bases). This CDR3 spans 12 amino acids. V was clipped by 6 bases and J by 5 bases, with 10 bases between them. Looked up from germline, CDR1 is SNHLY and CDR2 is FYNNEI. This CDR3 is CASRDMEYGYTF. Incomplete CDR3 DNA: TGTGCCAGCAGGGACATGGAATATGGC.

This clone was seen repeatedly, ten times or more. The CDR3 end is not reached by the read, which stops 3 residues before it; the germline J gene fills it in. The genes are TRBV5-1 and TRBJ2-2; D is perhaps TRBD1 (5 bases). Germline V CDR1 and CDR2: SGHRS, YFSETQ. Between the trimmed V and J ends, which lost 3 bases and 5 bases, there was a span of 17 bases. The CDR3 is made up of 16 amino acids. CDR3 sequence: CASSSRDSSRTGELFF. CDR3 DNA, as far as it was read: TGCGCCAGCAGCTCCCGAGACAGTTCGAGGACCGGGGAG. The variable domain in full, completed from reference TRBV5-1 and TRBJ2-2, reads KAGVTQTPRYLIKTRGQQVTLSCSPISGHRSVSWYQQTPGQGLQFLFEYFSETQRNKGNFPGRFSGRQFSNSRSEMNVSTLELGDSALYLCASSSRDSSRTGELFFGEGSRLTVL.

This clone came up many times. The covered CDR3 bases are TGTGCCAGCTCACCAGTCGGCGGGAGGGCCCCCGGGGAG. It codes for CASSPVGGRAPGE. The whole CDR3 sequence is CASSPVGGRAPGELFF. V and J are TRBV18 and TRBJ2-2; TRBD2 matches 9 bases. The sequence runs out 3 residues before the end of the CDR3; the remainder is reconstructed from the germline J gene. Germline V CDR1 and CDR2: KGHSH, LQKENI. There are 16 residues in the CDR3. V was clipped by 2 bases and J by 6 bases; unmatched bases: 7.

This clone was seen at least ten times. The read is 3 residues too short to cover the CDR3 end, so that end is filled in from the germline J gene. This chain uses TRBV5-1 with TRBJ2-5; D remains unclear. Trimming shortened V by 0 bases and J by 4 bases, and 10 bases separated the two germline ends. The CDR3 has 14 residues. Germline assignment: CDR1 SGHRS and CDR2 YFSETQ. The CDR3 is CASSLDVSPETQYF. The DNA read from the CDR3 is TGCGCCAGCAGCTTGGATGTCAGTCCAGAGACC. The variable domain in full, completed from reference TRBV5-1 and TRBJ2-5, reads KAGVTQTPRYLIKTRGQQVTLSCSPISGHRSVSWYQQTPGQGLQFLFEYFSETQRNKGNFPGRFSGRQFSNSRSEMNVSTLELGDSALYLCASSLDVSPETQYFGPGTRLLVL.

In its sample, this clone was seen many times. The covered CDR3 bases are TGTGCCAGCAGCTCGTCAGGGGGCCCCGGGGAG. Translated, it gives CASSSSGGPGE. The whole CDR3 protein reads CASSSSGGPGELFF. V usage is TRBV7-8 and J usage is TRBJ2-2; TRBD1 aligns across 8 bases. The CDR3 is cut off 3 residues early in the read; its end comes from the germline J gene. Germline V gene data show CDR1 as SGHVS and CDR2 as FQNEAQ. Losses at the gene ends were 4 bases for V and 6 bases for J; bases not matched to a gene: 4. There are 14 residues in the CDR3.

This clone was recorded at least ten times. Here the CDR3 reads CATTGGAEETQYF. The covered CDR3 bases are TGTGCCACCACAGGGGGCGCAGAAGAGACC. The chain is built from TRBV10-3 and TRBJ2-5; 9 bases are a match to TRBD1. The read ends 3 residues shy of where the CDR3 ends; the end is completed using the germline J gene. V shed 10 bases, J shed 3 bases, and the junction held 6 bases outside the gene matches. The germline CDR1 and CDR2 sequences are ENHRY and SYGVKD. This CDR3 comprises 13 residues.

This clone was recorded at least ten times. The observed sequence ends 3 residues before the CDR3 terminus, with the missing tail filled in from the germline J gene. The rearrangement joins TRBV29-1 to TRBJ2-2; D is possibly TRBD2 (6 bases). The CDR3 totals 12 residues. Trimming took off 4 bases at V and 4 bases at J, with 7 bases between the two ends. Per the germline V gene, CDR1 is SQVTM and CDR2 is ANQGSEA. The CDR3 sequence: CSVGRGTGELFF. The CDR3 DNA, read in part, is TGCAGCGTTGGGCGGGGCACCGGGGAG.

This clone appeared many times. The CDR3 end lies 3 residues beyond the end of the read and is filled in from the germline J gene. The gene calls are TRBV5-5 and TRBJ2-2; no clear D gene. The CDR3 contains 15 residues. Looked up from germline, CDR1 is SGHKS and CDR2 is YYEKEE (reference sequence). V was shortened by 0 bases and J by 6 bases, with 12 bases between the two germline ends. CDR3 loop: CASSLGNRLSGELFF. CDR3 bases read: TGTGCCAGCAGCTTGGGCAACAGATTGTCCGGGGAG.